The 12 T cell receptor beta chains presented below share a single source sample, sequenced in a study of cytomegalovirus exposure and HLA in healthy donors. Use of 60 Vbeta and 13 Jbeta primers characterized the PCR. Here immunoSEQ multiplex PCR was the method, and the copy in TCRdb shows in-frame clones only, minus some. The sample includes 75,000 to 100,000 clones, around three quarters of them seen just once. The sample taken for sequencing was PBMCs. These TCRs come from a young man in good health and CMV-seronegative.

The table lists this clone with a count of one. Here the CDR3 DNA reads TGTGCCAGCAGCCAGTCAGGCCGGGGCAATGAGCAGTTCTTC. Translation: CASSQSGRGNEQFF. V gene TRBV14 combines with J gene TRBJ2-1, with D tentatively TRBD2 (5 bases). The ends were cut back, 3 bases at V and 6 bases at J, with 12 bases in the middle. The CDR3 has 14 amino acids. Looked up from germline, CDR1 is SGHDN and CDR2 is FVKESK.

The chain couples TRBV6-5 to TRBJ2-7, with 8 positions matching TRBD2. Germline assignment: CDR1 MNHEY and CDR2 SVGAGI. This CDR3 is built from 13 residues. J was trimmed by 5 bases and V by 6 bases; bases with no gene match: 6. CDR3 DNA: TGTGCCAGCAGGGCGAGCGGGAGCCACGAGCAGTACTTC. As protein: CASRASGSHEQYF.

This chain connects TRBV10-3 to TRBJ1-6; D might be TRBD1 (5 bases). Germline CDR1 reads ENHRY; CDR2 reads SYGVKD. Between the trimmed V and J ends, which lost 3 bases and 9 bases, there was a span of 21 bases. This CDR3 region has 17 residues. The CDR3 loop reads CAISEEVGIGVGSPLHF. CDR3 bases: TGTGCCATCAGTGAAGAGGTGGGCATAGGGGTTGGTTCACCCCTCCACTTT.

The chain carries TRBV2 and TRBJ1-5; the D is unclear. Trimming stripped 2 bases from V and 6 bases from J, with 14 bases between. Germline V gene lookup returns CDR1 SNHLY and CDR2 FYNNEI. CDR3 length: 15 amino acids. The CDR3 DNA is TGTGCCAGCAGTGAAAGTGGTGTCGCAGGTCAGCCCCAGCATTTT. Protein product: CASSESGVAGQPQHF.

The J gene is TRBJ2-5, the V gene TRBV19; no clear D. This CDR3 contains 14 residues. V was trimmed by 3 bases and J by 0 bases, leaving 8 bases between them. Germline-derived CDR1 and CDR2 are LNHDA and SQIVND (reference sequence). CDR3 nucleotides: TGTGCCAGTAGTATTAGACACAACCAAGAGACCCAGTACTTC. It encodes CASSIRHNQETQYF.

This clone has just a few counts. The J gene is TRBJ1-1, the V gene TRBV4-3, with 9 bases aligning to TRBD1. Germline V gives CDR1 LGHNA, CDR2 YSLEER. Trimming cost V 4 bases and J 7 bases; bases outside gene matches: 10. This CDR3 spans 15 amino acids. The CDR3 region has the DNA TGCGCCAGCAGCCGATCCACAGGGGGCGCCGATGAAGCTTTCTTT. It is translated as CASSRSTGGADEAFF.

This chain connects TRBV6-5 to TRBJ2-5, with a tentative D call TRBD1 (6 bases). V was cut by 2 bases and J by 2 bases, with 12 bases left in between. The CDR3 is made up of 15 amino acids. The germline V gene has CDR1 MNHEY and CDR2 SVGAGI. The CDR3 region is CASSYDARGQETQYF. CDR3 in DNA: TGTGCCAGCAGTTACGACGCTAGGGGGCAAGAGACCCAGTACTTC.

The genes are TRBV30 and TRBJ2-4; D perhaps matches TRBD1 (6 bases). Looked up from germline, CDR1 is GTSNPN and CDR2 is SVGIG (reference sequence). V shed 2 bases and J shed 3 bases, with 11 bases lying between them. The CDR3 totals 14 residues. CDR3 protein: CAWSPQGVKNIQYF. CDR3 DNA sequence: TGTGCCTGGAGTCCACAGGGAGTCAAAAACATTCAGTACTTC.

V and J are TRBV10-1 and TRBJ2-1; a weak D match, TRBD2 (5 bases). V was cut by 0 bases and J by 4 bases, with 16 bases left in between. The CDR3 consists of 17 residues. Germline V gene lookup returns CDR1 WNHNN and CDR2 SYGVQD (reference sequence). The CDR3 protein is CASSESDWPSFYNEQFF. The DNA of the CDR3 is TGCGCCAGCAGTGAGTCGGATTGGCCTAGCTTTTACAATGAGCAGTTCTTC.

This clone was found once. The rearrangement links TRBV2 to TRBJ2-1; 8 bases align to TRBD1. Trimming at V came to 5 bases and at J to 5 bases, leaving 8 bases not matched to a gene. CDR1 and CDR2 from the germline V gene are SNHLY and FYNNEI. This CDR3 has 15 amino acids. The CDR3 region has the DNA TGTGCCAGCAGTACCGGGACAGGTAAACACAATGAGCAGTTCTTC. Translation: CASSTGTGKHNEQFF. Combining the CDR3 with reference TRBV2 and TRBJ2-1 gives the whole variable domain EPEVTQTPSHQVTQMGQEVILRCVPISNHLYFYWYRQILGQKVEFLVSFYNNEISEKSEIFDDQFSVERPDGSNFTLKIRSTKLEDSAMYFCASSTGTGKHNEQFFGPGTRLTVL.

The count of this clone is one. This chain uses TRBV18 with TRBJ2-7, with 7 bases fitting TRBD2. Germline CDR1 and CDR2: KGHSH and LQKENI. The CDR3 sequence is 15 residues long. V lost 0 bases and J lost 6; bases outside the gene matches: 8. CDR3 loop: CASSPPGRGGLEQYF. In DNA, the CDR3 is TGTGCCAGCTCACCACCGGGGAGGGGAGGCCTCGAGCAGTACTTC.

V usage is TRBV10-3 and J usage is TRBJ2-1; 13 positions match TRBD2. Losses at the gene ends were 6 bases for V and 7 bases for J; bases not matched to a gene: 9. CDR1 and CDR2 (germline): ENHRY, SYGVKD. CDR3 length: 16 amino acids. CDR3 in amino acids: CAIRGRTSGSGNEQFF. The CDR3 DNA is TGTGCCATCAGGGGGAGGACTAGCGGGAGTGGTAATGAGCAGTTCTTC.